This T cell receptor (beta chain) was observed in a study of T cells in Graves' hyperthyroidism and ophthalmopathy. Turning to the study itself: Pretreatment peripheral blood was obtained at initial diagnosis.

Ten or more counts support this clonotype. RNA transcripts were the template for amplifying TCR beta CDR3 regions. The HTBI primer set was used in a first-round RT-PCR of the TCR CDR3. One entry per CDR3 protein results from TCRdb running MiXCR on the multiplex PCR reads. In the table there are approximately 600,000 distinct CDR3 sequences, roughly 15% of which are singletons. Participants, patients aged 18 to 65, had newly diagnosed hyperthyroidism with a duration under 2 months. Researchers barred patients who had uncontrolled infection, other autoimmune disease, pregnancy or lactation. This clonotype was sampled from a woman under 40 with Graves' hyperthyroidism. The specimen sequenced was blood.

CDR3 loop: CAWSRTGVAQPQHF. The CDR3 DNA sequence: TGTGCCTGGAGTCGTACAGGGGTGGCTCAGCCCCAGCATTTT. This chain links TRBV30 with TRBJ1-5, with 7 bases lining up with TRBD1. CDR1 GTSNPN and CDR2 SVGIG come from the germline V gene (reference sequence). CDR3 length equals 14 residues. V trimming: 2 bases; J trimming: 6 bases; junction bases outside the gene matches: 7.